This record looks at one TCR beta chain sequence and its context. Its antigen remains unidentified. Germline V CDR1 and CDR2: SGHDT, YYEEEE. V was clipped by 4 bases and J by 1 base; unmatched bases: 9. The CDR3 runs to 16 residues. These data are taken from a study of shared clonotypes between healthy human individuals. Study-wide points: Sampling included only blood; tissue repertoires likely differ. The genetic and exposure-history diversity represented was limited by few donors.

Deep level was the assay's run setting. The unsorted PBMC replicate PCRs were performed with about 290 ng DNA, around 27,000 T cell genomes. Using immunoSEQ multiplex PCR, the repertoire was profiled, and TCRdb retains in-frame clones only, with some absent. The repertoire includes some 490,000 clones, roughly 80% of them detected once, and around 12% sits in the top ten. The source is a middle-aged woman in good health. Some clones in this sample may be carry-over from other donors' samples. This chain uses TRBV5-6 with TRBJ2-3, with 7 bases identical to TRBD2. The material sequenced was PBMCs. The CDR3 here is CASSRPGGSGTDTQYF. The CDR3 DNA reads TGTGCCAGCAGCCGGCCTGGCGGGAGTGGCACAGATACGCAGTATTTT.